This T cell receptor beta chain was obtained from a study of blood T cell repertoires in COVID-19. TCRdb's table, derived via immunoSEQ multiplex PCR, lists solely in-frame clones and lacks some. The data hold fewer than 110,000 clones, with around 90% observed a single time. The V end was cut by 2 bases, the J end by 4 bases, with 9 bases between. This CDR3 has 14 residues. Germline values: CDR1 MDHEN, CDR2 SYDVKM. What was sequenced was peripheral blood. The receptor was derived from a woman aged 55-69 years with acute or convalescent COVID-19. The chain employs TRBV28 and TRBJ1-5; D unresolved. CDR3 nucleotides: TGTGCCAGCAGTTTAGAACTACGGAATCAGCCCCAGCATTTT. As protein: CASSLELRNQPQHF.